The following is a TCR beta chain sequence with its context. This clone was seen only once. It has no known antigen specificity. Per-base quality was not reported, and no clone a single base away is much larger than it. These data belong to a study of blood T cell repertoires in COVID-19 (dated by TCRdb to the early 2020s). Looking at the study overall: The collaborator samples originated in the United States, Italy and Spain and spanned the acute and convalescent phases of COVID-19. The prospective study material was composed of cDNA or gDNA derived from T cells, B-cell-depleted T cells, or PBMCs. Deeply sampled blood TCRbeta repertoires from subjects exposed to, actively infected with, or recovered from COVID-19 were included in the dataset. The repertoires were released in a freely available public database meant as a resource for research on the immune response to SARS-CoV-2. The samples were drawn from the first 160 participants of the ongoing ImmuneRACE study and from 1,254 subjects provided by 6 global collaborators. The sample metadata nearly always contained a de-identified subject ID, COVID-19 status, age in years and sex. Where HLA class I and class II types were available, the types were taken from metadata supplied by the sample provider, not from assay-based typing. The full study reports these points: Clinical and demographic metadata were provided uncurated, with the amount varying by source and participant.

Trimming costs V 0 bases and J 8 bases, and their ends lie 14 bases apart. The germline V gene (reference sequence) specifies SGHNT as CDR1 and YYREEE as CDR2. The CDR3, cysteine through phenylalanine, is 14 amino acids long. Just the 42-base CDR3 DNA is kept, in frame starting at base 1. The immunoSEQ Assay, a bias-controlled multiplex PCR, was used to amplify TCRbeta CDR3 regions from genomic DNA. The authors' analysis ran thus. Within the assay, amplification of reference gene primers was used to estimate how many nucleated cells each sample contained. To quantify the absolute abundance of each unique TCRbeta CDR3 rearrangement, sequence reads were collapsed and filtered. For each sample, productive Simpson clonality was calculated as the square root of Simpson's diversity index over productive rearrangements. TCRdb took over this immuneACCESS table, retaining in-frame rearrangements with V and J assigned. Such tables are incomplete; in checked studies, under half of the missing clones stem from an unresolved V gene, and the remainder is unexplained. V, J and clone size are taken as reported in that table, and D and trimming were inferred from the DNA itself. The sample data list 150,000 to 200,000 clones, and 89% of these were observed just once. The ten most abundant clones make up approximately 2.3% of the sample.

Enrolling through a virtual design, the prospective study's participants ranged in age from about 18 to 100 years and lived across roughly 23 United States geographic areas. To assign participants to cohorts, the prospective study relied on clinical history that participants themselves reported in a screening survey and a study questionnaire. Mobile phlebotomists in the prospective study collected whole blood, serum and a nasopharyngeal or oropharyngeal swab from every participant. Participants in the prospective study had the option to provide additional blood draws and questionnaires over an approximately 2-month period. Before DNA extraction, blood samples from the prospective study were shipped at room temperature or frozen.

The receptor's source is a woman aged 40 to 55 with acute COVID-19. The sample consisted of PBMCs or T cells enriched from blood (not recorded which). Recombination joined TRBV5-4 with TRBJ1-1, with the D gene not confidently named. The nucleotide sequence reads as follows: TGTGCCAGCAGCTTGGAACCCCCGGCGGAAGAAGCTTTCTTT. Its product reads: CASSLEPPAEEAFF.